A single sample gave rise to the 26 T cell receptor beta chains below, sequenced in a study of T cell responses to AZD1222 COVID-19 vaccine. Data came from immunoSEQ multiplex PCR; TCRdb stores just in-frame clones and leaves some out. The table has 95,000 to 100,000 clones, more than 70% seen once. The sample in question was peripheral blood, obtained 28 days after the second AZD1222 dose. The receptors here all came from an adult who received the AZD1222 COVID-19 vaccine.

This chain connects TRBV28 to TRBJ1-2; 11 nucleotides match TRBD1. Germline V gives CDR1 MDHEN, CDR2 SYDVKM. With V trimmed by 4 bases and J by 6 bases, 1 base remained unmatched. CDR3 length: 13 amino acids. The CDR3 region has the DNA TGTGCCAGCAGTTGGACAGGGGGCGATGGCTACACCTTC. Encoded protein: CASSWTGGDGYTF.

There are a few counts of this clone. This chain joins TRBV7-2 and TRBJ2-1, with D perhaps being TRBD1 or TRBD2 (5 bases each). The V end was cut by 5 bases, the J end by 9 bases, with 17 bases between. The CDR3 consists of 14 residues. CDR1 and CDR2 (germline): SGHTA, FQGNSA. CDR3 nucleotide sequence: TGTGCCAGCAGCCCAGGGACGGACTTTGGTGAGCAGTTCTTC. This encodes CASSPGTDFGEQFF.

The chain has TRBV5-1 and TRBJ2-7; D possibly corresponds to TRBD1 (6 bases). V shed 6 bases and J shed 5 bases, with 15 bases lying between them. CDR1 SGHRS and CDR2 YFSETQ come from the germline V gene. The CDR3 covers 13 residues. The CDR3 reads CASMARGRNEQYF. The CDR3 DNA sequence: TGCGCCAGCATGGCCAGGGGAAGAAACGAGCAGTACTTC.

The chain combines TRBV10-3 with TRBJ2-2, with D possibly TRBD2 on 7 matching bases. CDR1 and CDR2 (germline): ENHRY, SYGVKD. This CDR3 is 17 amino acids long. The ends were cut back, 0 bases at V and 3 bases at J, with 14 bases in the middle. Written as DNA, the CDR3 is TGTGCCATCAGTGAGTCGACGGGGGGCGCGGACACCGGGGAGCTGTTTTTT. Amino acids: CAISESTGGADTGELFF.

CDR3 nucleotide sequence: TGTGCCAGCAGCTTAGTCGATGACAGGGGAAGCACTGAAGCTTTCTTT. It is translated as CASSLVDDRGSTEAFF. This sequence joins TRBV7-9 and TRBJ1-1; 8 nucleotides agree with TRBD1. The V and J ends lost 1 base and 4 bases, in that order; junction bases with no gene match: 8. There are 16 residues in the CDR3. CDR1 and CDR2 from the germline V gene are SEHNR and FQNEAQ (reference sequence).

The rearrangement links TRBV5-1 to TRBJ2-3; 14 nucleotides line up with TRBD2. CDR1 and CDR2 from the germline V gene are SGHRS and YFSETQ. V lost 0 bases to trimming and J lost 5 bases; unmatched junction nucleotides: 2. This CDR3 comprises 16 residues. This chain's CDR3 is CASSLGLAGGIDTQYF. Written as DNA, the CDR3 is TGCGCCAGCAGCTTGGGACTAGCGGGGGGGATAGATACGCAGTATTTT. The variable domain in full, completed from reference TRBV5-1 and TRBJ2-3, reads KAGVTQTPRYLIKTRGQQVTLSCSPISGHRSVSWYQQTPGQGLQFLFEYFSETQRNKGNFPGRFSGRQFSNSRSEMNVSTLELGDSALYLCASSLGLAGGIDTQYFGPGTRLTVL.

The chain joins TRBV6-2 or TRBV6-3 to TRBJ2-7; D may be TRBD1 or TRBD2 (5 bases each). Trimming removed 5 bases at V and 3 bases at J, with 20 bases between. CDR1 is MNHEY and CDR2 is SVGEGT in the germline V gene. This CDR3 region has 16 residues. As DNA, the CDR3 is TGTGCCAGCAGTCCCACCGGGGCACCGATACACTACGAGCAGTACTTC. Its translation: CASSPTGAPIHYEQYF.

The chain links TRBV9 to TRBJ2-1; the match to TRBD2 covers 10 bases. V gave up 7 bases and J gave up 2 bases; unmatched junction bases: 9. The CDR3 is made up of 16 amino acids. Per germline, CDR1 SGDLS and CDR2 YYNGEE. This CDR3 reads CASGGSAGGPYNEQFF. CDR3 bases: TGTGCCAGCGGAGGGTCAGCGGGAGGGCCCTACAATGAGCAGTTCTTC.

The chain uses TRBV3-1 (or the pseudogene TRBV3-2) and TRBJ1-5; D remains unclear. The CDR3 loop spans 14 amino acids. Germline CDR1 reads LGHDT; CDR2 reads YNNKEL (reference sequence). Trimming removed 4 bases from V and 3 bases from J, with 10 bases in between. The CDR3 loop is CASSPGPDNQPQHF. The CDR3, as DNA: TGTGCCAGCAGCCCCGGACCGGACAATCAGCCCCAGCATTTT.

V and J are TRBV29-1 and TRBJ2-5; 11 bases align to TRBD1. The CDR3 is 13 residues long. Germline trimming cut 4 bases from V and 5 bases from J; bases unmatched to any gene: 3. Germline V gives CDR1 SQVTM, CDR2 ANQGSEA. This CDR3 reads CSVGTGGTETQYF. The CDR3 DNA is TGCAGCGTTGGGACAGGGGGCACGGAGACCCAGTACTTC.

The chain is built from TRBV5-4 and TRBJ2-1; 11 bases are shared with TRBD2. This CDR3 is built from 16 residues. The germline CDR1 and CDR2 sequences are SGHNT and YYREEE (reference sequence). The J segment lost 5 bases and the V segment lost 4 bases, leaving 8 bases of the junction unmatched. DNA for the CDR3: TGTGCCAGCAGCATAGGGACTAGCGGACTTAACAATGAGCAGTTCTTC. As protein: CASSIGTSGLNNEQFF. Full variable domain (outside the CDR3, taken from reference TRBV5-4 and TRBJ2-1): ETGVTQSPTHLIKTRGQQVTLRCSSQSGHNTVSWYQQALGQGPQFIFQYYREEENGRGNFPPRFSGLQFPNYSSELNVNALELDDSALYLCASSIGTSGLNNEQFFGPGTRLTVL.

The V gene is TRBV6-2 or TRBV6-3, the J gene TRBJ2-7; D may be TRBD1 (6 bases). The CDR3 has 14 residues. V shed 6 bases and J shed 0 bases, with 12 bases lying between them. CDR1 is MNHEY and CDR2 is SVGEGT in the germline V gene. This CDR3 reads CASSQSDSSYEQYF. CDR3 DNA sequence: TGTGCCAGCAGCCAATCGGACAGCTCCTACGAGCAGTACTTC.

This clone was detected only once. The CDR3 region is CAWSVGRGYTF. CDR3 DNA: TGTGCCTGGAGTGTCGGCAGGGGCTACACCTTC. The chain joins TRBV30 to TRBJ1-2, with D hard to call. V shed 0 bases and J shed 8 bases, with 7 bases lying between them. The CDR3 has 11 residues. Germline V gives CDR1 GTSNPN, CDR2 SVGIG (reference sequence).

The DNA of the CDR3 is TGCGCCAGCAGTCAATATTTCCCGGGAGGAAACACCATATATTTT. Translating gives CASSQYFPGGNTIYF. The rearrangement uses TRBV23-1 and TRBJ1-3; D unclear. TRBV23-1 is an ORF for which the function is uncertain. The CDR3 consists of 15 residues. Trimming cost V 1 base and J 4 bases, with 11 bases left between them.

This chain connects TRBV28 to TRBJ1-6; the D is unclear. The CDR3 has 18 residues. Germline assignment: CDR1 MDHEN and CDR2 SYDVKM. Between the trimmed V and J ends, which lost 5 bases and 0 bases, there was a span of 17 bases. The DNA of the CDR3 is TGTGCCAGCAGTCCCCCCATCTCGTCGAGCTCCTATAATTCACCCCTCCACTTT. Translation: CASSPPISSSSYNSPLHF.

This clone was counted between two and nine times. This rearrangement joins TRBV4-2 to TRBJ1-1; D unresolved. CDR1 and CDR2 (germline): LGHNA, YNFKEQ. Trimming removed 0 bases from V and 7 bases from J, with 6 bases in between. This CDR3 is 12 amino acids long. The chain's CDR3 is CASSQEEGEAFF. The CDR3 DNA follows: TGTGCCAGCAGCCAAGAAGAAGGTGAAGCTTTCTTT.

This chain uses TRBV5-6 with TRBJ1-1; D call uncertain. The V end lost 4 bases, the J end lost 0 bases, and 10 bases lay between the germline ends. The CDR3 is 14 amino acids. Germline CDR1 is SGHDT and CDR2 is YYEEEE. CDR3 DNA: TGTGCCAGCAGCCCAGGAGGGATGAACACTGAAGCTTTCTTT. Encoded protein: CASSPGGMNTEAFF.

The V and J genes are TRBV3-1 (or the pseudogene TRBV3-2) and TRBJ2-7, with D unresolved. Trimming left V 0 bases short and J 4 bases short, with 7 bases between. The CDR3 length is 13 residues. The germline gives CDR1 LGHDT, CDR2 YNNKEL (reference sequence). CDR3 amino acids: CASSQELLYEQYF. The CDR3 DNA sequence: TGTGCCAGCAGCCAAGAACTACTTTACGAGCAGTACTTC.

This clone has a single count. The chain is built from TRBV10-3 and TRBJ1-1; 10 bases are a match to TRBD1. Germline lookup yields CDR1 ENHRY and CDR2 SYGVKD. V was clipped by 10 bases and J by 0 bases; unmatched bases: 5. The CDR3 has 14 amino acids. The CDR3 loop is CATKGQGVNTEAFF. In DNA, the CDR3 is TGTGCCACCAAAGGACAGGGGGTGAACACTGAAGCTTTCTTT.

The CDR3 loop reads CASKQGGSTDTQYF. The CDR3 DNA follows: TGTGCCAGCAAACAGGGGGGGAGCACAGATACGCAGTATTTT. The chain uses TRBV27 and TRBJ2-3, with TRBD1 as a possible D gene (8 bases). Trimming pared 7 bases from V and 0 bases from J, leaving 11 bases between. Germline V gene data show CDR1 as MNHEY and CDR2 as SMNVEV (reference sequence). The length of the CDR3 is 14 residues.

The rearrangement links TRBV9 to TRBJ1-1; D is unresolved. Germline-derived CDR1 and CDR2 are SGDLS and YYNGEE. The CDR3 is made up of 14 amino acids. V was cut by 0 bases and J by 1 base, with 7 bases left in between. The CDR3 region has the DNA TGTGCCAGCAGCGTAGGCCCGGGGAACACTGAAGCTTTCTTT. Translating gives CASSVGPGNTEAFF.

The chain joins TRBV28 to TRBJ1-1; unclear D gene. This CDR3 spans 15 amino acids. Germline CDR1 reads MDHEN; CDR2 reads SYDVKM. Between the trimmed V and J ends, which lost 5 bases and 4 bases, there was a span of 17 bases. Written as DNA, the CDR3 is TGTGCCAGCAGTGCCCCCCTAGGAAGTAGCACTGAAGCTTTCTTT. The encoded protein is CASSAPLGSSTEAFF.

This clone has just one count. J is TRBJ1-1 and V is TRBV27; weak D call: TRBD1 (5 bases). The germline V gene encodes CDR1 MNHEY and CDR2 SMNVEV (reference sequence). The CDR3 loop spans 14 amino acids. Trimming took 6 bases from V and 1 from J, leaving 12 bases between them. Here the CDR3 reads CASRPSGQNTEAFF. The DNA of the CDR3 is TGTGCCAGCAGACCTTCAGGGCAGAACACTGAAGCTTTCTTT.

This rearrangement joins TRBV5-6 to TRBJ2-7; 9 positions match TRBD1. The CDR3 totals 14 residues. V lost 2 bases, J lost 3 bases, and 3 bases stayed unmatched. Germline V CDR1 and CDR2: SGHDT, YYEEEE. This chain's CDR3 is CASSFGTGLYEQYF. The CDR3 DNA sequence: TGTGCCAGCAGCTTCGGGACAGGGCTCTACGAGCAGTACTTC.

V is TRBV10-3 and J is TRBJ2-7; 7 bases line up with TRBD1. This CDR3 has 12 residues. The V segment lost 6 bases and the J segment 5 bases; nucleotides outside the gene matches: 4. Looked up from germline, CDR1 is ENHRY and CDR2 is SYGVKD. CDR3 DNA: TGTGCCATCAGCTCTACAGGGGACGAGCAGTACTTC. Its translation: CAISSTGDEQYF.

J is TRBJ2-5 and V is TRBV7-8; 13 bases map to TRBD2. After removal of 5 bases from V and 2 bases from J, the junction contained 5 bases not matched to a gene. The germline CDR1 and CDR2 sequences are SGHVS and FQNEAQ. This CDR3 region has 16 residues. The CDR3 DNA reads as TGTGCCAGCAGCCCGGGACTAGCGGGGAGACAAGAGACCCAGTACTTC. Translated: CASSPGLAGRQETQYF.